This TCR beta chain was captured in a study of cytomegalovirus exposure and HLA in healthy donors. Looked up from germline, CDR1 is MNHNY and CDR2 is SVGAGI (reference sequence). V trimming: 6 bases; J trimming: 8 bases; junction bases outside the gene matches: 15. The CDR3 runs to 16 residues. Primers included in the PCR were 60 Vbeta and 13 Jbeta primers. TCRdb's table, derived via immunoSEQ multiplex PCR, lists solely in-frame clones and lacks some. The sample carries roughly 110,000 clones, about 80% recorded once. All the people who gave samples were healthy bone marrow donors. The sequenced material came from PBMCs. This chain uses TRBV6-6 with TRBJ2-1; 8 bases are a match to TRBD2. The TCR originated in a woman aged 18-30 years in good health and CMV-seropositive. The CDR3 DNA reads as TGTGCCAGCAGCCCCCTAAAGCGGGAGAACGGGGATGAGCAGTTCTTC. Translation: CASSPLKRENGDEQFF.